This T cell receptor (beta chain) was identified during a study of naive and memory T cell subsets. Germline V lookup: CDR1 MNHNY, CDR2 SVGAGI (reference sequence). This CDR3 has 14 residues. Trimming took 5 bases from V and 3 from J, leaving 11 bases between them. TCR cDNA received a 3' ligated oligonucleotide that carried a UMI. Whole blood, around 2.5 ml, came from adult healthy volunteers. Cells were not sorted; total RNA input targeted about 1 to 1000 ng. The SP2 primer and nested alpha and beta constant region primers amplified ligated cDNA in four rounds. TCRdb reprocessed the 5' RACE reads via MiXCR and lists one record per CDR3 protein. Here the sample spans 60,000 or so distinct CDR3 sequences, approximately 6.6% being singletons.

The rearrangement joins TRBV6-6 to TRBJ2-4, with D maybe TRBD1 (6 bases). This TCR was recovered from a male donor in good health. CDR3 in amino acids: CASSQDRFKNIQYF. CDR3 bases: TGTGCCAGCAGTCAAGACAGGTTCAAAAACATTCAGTACTTC.